This is a list of T cell receptor beta chains from one sample in a study of CXCR3-negative and CXCR3-positive naive CD8 T cells. TCRdb reprocessed the 5' RACE reads and stores each CDR3 protein as one record, lacking DNA. The listing contains about 150,000 distinct CDR3 sequences. The sequenced material came from naive CXCR3+ CD8+ T cells from blood. Receptor source: a human donor in good health. Some clones in this sample may be carry-over from other donors' samples. Each CDR3 is given with its conserved first and last residue.

v_gene: TRBV28; j_gene: TRBJ1-5; CDR3aa: CASSSNLGHYTYSNQPQHF
v_gene: TRBV4-1; j_gene: TRBJ1-5; CDR3aa: CASSPQGTGRDQPQHF
v_gene: TRBV7-9; j_gene: TRBJ1-1; CDR3aa: CASTDRTNENTEAFF
v_gene: TRBV7-6; j_gene: TRBJ1-4; CDR3aa: CASSSRQGLNEKLFF
v_gene: TRBV9; j_gene: TRBJ2-1; CDR3aa: CASSVAGGFGGDEQFF
v_gene: TRBV29-1; j_gene: TRBJ2-2; CDR3aa: CSVEHRGELFF
v_gene: TRBV6-4; j_gene: TRBJ1-1; CDR3aa: CASSDGEGPNTEAFF
v_gene: TRBV15; j_gene: TRBJ2-1; CDR3aa: CATSESPGFVEFF
v_gene: TRBV4-3; j_gene: TRBJ1-2; CDR3aa: CASSHLPGTGPNYGYTF
v_gene: TRBV10-3; j_gene: TRBJ1-2; CDR3aa: CAISEFEDRAAYGYTF
v_gene: TRBV7-9; j_gene: TRBJ1-1; CDR3aa: CASSSPGQKNTEVFF
v_gene: TRBV28; j_gene: TRBJ2-1; CDR3aa: CASSETSGRHNEQFF
v_gene: TRBV7-9; j_gene: TRBJ2-5; CDR3aa: CASRGTSQETQYF
v_gene: TRBV5-1; j_gene: TRBJ2-7; CDR3aa: CASSSGQASIPYEQYF
v_gene: TRBV6-6; j_gene: TRBJ2-3; CDR3aa: CASSDWDNTDTQYF
v_gene: TRBV9; j_gene: TRBJ1-5; CDR3aa: CASSPGRTRGNQPQHF
v_gene: TRBV4-1; j_gene: TRBJ1-5; CDR3aa: CASSQDLGSNHPQHF
v_gene: TRBV9; j_gene: TRBJ2-7; CDR3aa: CASSVDGGAEQYF
v_gene: TRBV7-9; j_gene: TRBJ1-2; CDR3aa: CASSFPGEGYGYTF
v_gene: TRBV15; j_gene: TRBJ2-6; CDR3aa: CATSRLRDRGSGANVLTF
v_gene: TRBV21-1; j_gene: TRBJ2-5; CDR3aa: CASSRLKGGTGANQRETQYF
v_gene: TRBV7-9; j_gene: TRBJ1-5; CDR3aa: CASSWTGSGNQPQHF
v_gene: TRBV11-2; j_gene: TRBJ2-1; CDR3aa: CASSLPRGQGNEQFF
v_gene: TRBV4-1; j_gene: TRBJ1-1; CDR3aa: CASSPSQPTGFLEAFF
v_gene: TRBV12-3/TRBV12-4; j_gene: TRBJ2-1; CDR3aa: CASSLKETEQFF
v_gene: TRBV29-1; j_gene: TRBJ2-7; CDR3aa: CSVKDNSYEQYF
v_gene: TRBV13; j_gene: TRBJ2-5; CDR3aa: CASSFTGGGETQYF
v_gene: TRBV12-3/TRBV12-4; j_gene: TRBJ2-7; CDR3aa: CASTRTGESYEQYF
v_gene: TRBV6-2/TRBV6-3; j_gene: TRBJ2-7; CDR3aa: CASSSDGAYYEQYF
v_gene: TRBV6-2/TRBV6-3; j_gene: TRBJ2-7; CDR3aa: CASSYSLLAGSSYEQYF
v_gene: TRBV4-1; j_gene: TRBJ2-7; CDR3aa: CASSQEWVAGIYEQYF